Here is one TCR beta chain with its context. No cognate antigen has been identified for it. The cohort consisted of hundreds of healthy bone marrow donors. Cohort members were all nominally healthy when sampled, although unrecorded immune exposures were likely present. The donor was CMV seronegative and was included in the group of several hundred seronegative cohort members. Each donor provided a peripheral blood sample, and peripheral blood mononuclear cells were used for TCR beta sequencing. Genomic DNA extraction from the blood cell samples was performed with the Qiagen DNeasy Blood Extraction Kit. The library was built by means of the immunoSEQ multiplex PCR assay. A mixture of 60 forward primers for TCR Vbeta segments and 13 reverse primers for TCR Jbeta segments was used in the multiplex PCR. A multiplex PCR assay on genomic DNA amplified the CDR3 region of rearranged TCR beta genes. On the Illumina HiSeq System, the amplified TCR beta libraries were sequenced as 87-base-pair reads. The original pipeline was this. A later analysis tallied 80 million to 95 million unique TCR beta chains across the 660 or so repertoires, and around 10 million of those chains were shared by two or more donors. Raw reads were error-corrected and collapsed into unique sequences with a nearest-neighbor algorithm that merged closely related sequences to remove PCR and sequencing errors. V, D and J gene segments were assigned by aligning CDR3 sequences to IMGT reference sequences. For a sequence to be retained, at least a six-nucleotide match to both a V gene segment and a J gene segment was required. Rearrangements were called productive when the CDR3 lacked stop codons and stayed in frame with V and J; all others were non-productive. Following IMGT convention, CDR3 was defined as the stretch from the second conserved V-encoded cysteine up to the conserved J-encoded phenylalanine. In an earlier analysis of just under 600 of the donors, sequences lacking an unambiguous match to a single V gene segment were excluded. An earlier analysis of approximately 590 of the donors classified V segments as functional when productive rearrangements were above 56.7% and as segregating when the standard deviation between donors was above 5%. A statistical classification framework was built to diagnose cytomegalovirus status from the catalog of TCR beta chain sequences. In a later analysis, V and J genes were assigned by comparing TCR nucleotide sequences against IMGT/GENE-DB human TR gene sequences. Using the TCRdist pipeline, a later analysis assigned CDR3 sequences along with most-parsimonious VDJ recombination scenarios. In a later analysis, every TCR beta chain was defined by the combination of its CDR3 amino acid sequence and its V-gene family, and reads without a unique V-gene family were dropped. A later analysis removed several hundred highly shared, low-generation-probability nucleotide sequences to deal with suspected cross-contamination and a sequencing artifact. For each public chain, a later analysis derived a clonal expansion index from normalized ranks of inferred template counts within each repertoire. In a later analysis, generation probabilities were computed with a VDJ recombination model fitted to out-of-frame rearrangements, and the resulting probabilities were checked against IGoR. In a later analysis, hypergeometric tests were used to score TCR-TCR, TCR-HLA and TCR-CMV co-occurrence, with a repertoire-size bias correction applied to TCR pairs. In a later analysis, false discovery rates were estimated by permuting HLA or CMV assignments 20 times. In a later analysis, co-occurring TCRs were grouped using DBSCAN, with TCRdist sequence similarity added in when clustering inside HLA-allele-positive subsets. Repertoires with fewer than 30,000 or more than 120,000 public chains, plus five repertoires with anomalous nucleotide sharing, were excluded from co-occurrence clustering. TCRdb holds this immuneACCESS table with in-frame rearrangements only. Some clones are missing; in checked studies, unresolved V genes explain under half, and the rest has no known cause. The DNA gave D and trimming, while V, J and clone size come from that table. This sample's listing comprises some 200,000 clones. The ten largest clones capture around 0.7% of the sample.

This sample is part of a study of cytomegalovirus exposure and HLA in healthy donors (TCRdb year 2017). Background on the whole study: In an earlier analysis of some 610 of the donors, 250 to 300 Gb of sequence data and 120 million or so unique TCR beta sequences from about 180 million T cells were reported. An early release covering over 500 HLA-typed donors comprised about 290 gigabases of sequencing data and around 80 million unique TCR sequences. Among the roughly 390 genotyped donors, approximately 82% belonged to the genetic ancestry cluster associated with self-reported Caucasian donors. The study was designed to test whether signatures of past pathogen exposure could be identified by cataloging public T cell receptors. The T cell repertoires of 550 to 850 subjects were profiled by immunosequencing and related to cytomegalovirus serostatus. Along with the roughly 700-subject first cohort, a separate validation cohort of over 90 different subjects was used. High-throughput TCR immunosequencing, statistical association of individual TCRs with disease status, and machine learning were combined to predict cytomegalovirus infection status. A later analysis re-analyzed previously published TCR beta repertoires from 666 donors and added high-resolution HLA genotyping to study TCR occurrence patterns. The later analysis used no new phenotypic data to find candidate immune exposures, relying instead on TCR beta sequences and their occurrence across donors. To decide whether each TCR beta V gene segment behaved as functional or pseudogenic, an earlier analysis of over 500 of the donors relied on high-throughput TCR beta sequencing. Alongside the repertoire data, information on donor age, sex, ethnicity and CMV serostatus was compiled. A later genetic analysis took genome-wide SNP genotypes for about 60% of the roughly 670 donors and used that subset as a discovery cohort. All discovery cohort repertoires had been generated on a single sequencing platform. HLA typing covered class I and class II loci at four-digit resolution. The number of donors typed differed by locus, with roughly 629-640 for A, B, C, DRB1 and DQB1, roughly 520 for DQA1, 600 to 610 for DPA1, and some 440 for DPB1. A handful of DR-DQ haplotypes were handled as single units for association and clustering because linkage in the cohort was strong. Among a few hundred genotyped donors of the cohort, an average of about 240,000 unique TCR beta nucleotide sequences were sequenced per donor, approximately 20% of them non-productive.

CDR1 and CDR2 (SGHTA, FQGNSA) derive from the germline V gene. Its CDR3 holds 15 amino acids, cysteine through phenylalanine. The only DNA kept is the CDR3, 45 bases in frame from the first base. V lost 5 bases and J lost 3 bases, and the count of bases not matched to a germline gene is 8. Here is what the overall study found, with its caveats: In a later analysis, TCR association rates were found to vary across HLA loci, with the most associated TCRs seen for DRB1 alleles and the fewest for HLA-C alleles. A later genetic analysis reported fewer N-insertions in productive TCRs among donors in an Asian-associated ancestry cluster than the roughly 650-donor mean. Several of the top co-occurrence clusters appeared to be linked to parvovirus B19, influenza, CMV and Epstein-Barr virus, according to a later analysis. In this cohort, only TCR beta chains were sequenced, and detectable features were limited by the absence of alpha or paired-chain data. An earlier analysis of approximately 590 of the donors showed that most TCR beta V segments appeared in productive rearrangements either about 87% or about 30% of the time, which broadly matched IMGT annotations. The only immune exposure information available for the cohort was CMV serostatus. In vitro tests confirmed that a few of the cytomegalovirus-associated TCR beta chains recognize cytomegalovirus antigens. Roughly uniform sequencing depth across donors was assumed in presence/absence analyses, although this assumption may not hold. A group of highly shared sequence variants was considered likely to be a technical artifact of the sequencing pipeline. Because the 87-base-pair reads could not distinguish some IMGT-functional V segments, including TRBV6-2 and TRBV6-3, those segments were excluded. Correlated functional status among segregating V segments might reflect linkage disequilibrium, but an unknown experimental factor could not be ruled out. Because counts were too low, roughly 17 rarely observed V segments, including chromosome 9 orphons, were left out of the earlier analysis of about 620 of the donors. Strong co-occurrence of HLA alleles, especially DR and DQ, made assigning TCR associations to individual alleles difficult. In a later analysis, more than 15,000 TCR beta sequences were associated with specific HLA alleles at a false discovery rate of 0.05. The study gave a list of 150 to 200 TCR beta chains associated with cytomegalovirus. An association between a missense DCLRE1C variant and V-gene and J-gene trimming of TCR beta chains was found in a later genetic analysis and replicated in an independent cohort. A further reported finding was that TCR beta sequences accurately predicted the HLA-A and HLA-B alleles for most subjects in the first cohort. According to a later analysis, most CMV-associated TCR beta chains appeared to be HLA-restricted, and the HLA associations seemed to be driven largely by CMV exposure. Because HLA typing was missing for some donors at each locus, association tests included only the typed subset. In a later analysis, HLA-associated TCR beta chains showed more clonal expansion and lower generation probabilities than non-associated chains that were equally common. Most TCR sequences were observed very rarely across donors, whereas some public TCRs were present in many individuals. The authors suggested that the approach could potentially be generalized to other disease states and immunological phenotypes. The classifier was reported to diagnose cytomegalovirus status with high specificity and sensitivity in both the original cohort and the validation cohort.

Sequencing was carried out using PBMCs. The source of this sequence is a boy younger than 18 in good health and CMV-seronegative. The rearranged segments are TRBV7-2 and TRBJ2-7; the central 9 bases match TRBD2. The CDR3 protein sequence reads: CASSRGRGAGYEQYF. In nucleotide form, the sequence is TGTGCCAGCAGCCGCGGGAGGGGGGCGGGCTACGAGCAGTACTTC.